These 22 T cell receptor beta chains came from one sample sequenced in a study of metastatic and nonmetastatic thyroid tumors. Thyroid surgery was performed in patients who had received no treatment beforehand. TCRdb re-called the PCR reads through MiXCR. Here the sample spans about 93,000 clones, about an eighth being singletons. The sample comprised blood. These receptors all stem from a female donor with papillary thyroid cancer or a benign thyroid nodule (not recorded which). Some clones in this sample may be carry-over from other donors' samples.

This clone was found many times. The rearrangement uses TRBV7-9 and TRBJ2-3, with D uncertain. CDR1 and CDR2 from the germline V gene are SEHNR and FQNEAQ (reference sequence). Trimming removed 1 base from V and 6 bases from J, with 5 bases in between. This CDR3 comprises 12 residues. The CDR3 sequence: CASSLETDTQYF. In nucleotides, the CDR3 is TGTGCCAGCAGCTTAGAGACGGATACGCAGTATTTT.

This clone was detected only a few times. Being one base from a much bigger clone, this may be a read error. The CDR3 region is CASSFTGAGYVYTF. CDR3 DNA: TGTGCCAGCAGTTTTACAGGGGCTGGCTATGTCTACACCTTC. V and J are TRBV28 and TRBJ1-2; 7 bases align to TRBD1. The germline V gene has CDR1 MDHEN and CDR2 SYDVKM. The CDR3 totals 14 residues.

This clone was recorded a few times. This chain links TRBV6-1 with TRBJ1-2; the D gene is possibly TRBD1 (6 bases). Germline loops: CDR1 MNHNS, CDR2 SASEGT. V dropped 2 bases and J dropped 8 bases, with 18 bases sitting between them. CDR3 length equals 15 residues. CDR3 nucleotide sequence: TGTGCCAGCAGTGAACTTGGACAGAGAGTAGAGGGCTACACCTTC. Translating it yields CASSELGQRVEGYTF.

This clone was observed at least ten times. The chain uses TRBV11-3 and TRBJ1-1; D is possibly TRBD1 (5 bases). Germline CDR1 and CDR2: SGHNT and YENEEA. V lost 2 bases, J lost 10 bases, and 14 bases lay in between. The CDR3 has 13 amino acids. CDR3 sequence (DNA): TGTGCCAGCAGCTTAAATGCTAGGGGAAGAGCTTTCTTT. Its protein product is CASSLNARGRAFF.

Concerning this clone itself: A much larger clone differs by one base, so this may be a read error. The chain links TRBV24-1 to TRBJ2-2, with D possibly being TRBD2 (5 bases). Germline CDR1 is KGHDR and CDR2 is SFDVKD. The CDR3 contains 15 residues. CDR3 DNA: TGTACCCGCATCATGGGAGTCTTAAACACCGGGGAGCTGTTTTTT. It is translated as CTRIMGVLNTGELFF.

This clone has at least ten counts. The chain has TRBV6-5 and TRBJ1-1; no clear D. Germline values: CDR1 MNHEY, CDR2 SVGAGI. The CDR3 has 14 residues. The V end lost 2 bases, the J end lost 11 bases, and 18 bases lay between the germline ends. CDR3 nucleotides: TGTGCCAGCAGTTACGACCAGCGTGGGCAGATGGCTTTCTTT. Its protein is CASSYDQRGQMAFF.

About this clone itself: A much more abundant neighbour one base away suggests this may be a read error. Other nucleotide sequences in the sample specify the same CDR3. This chain uses TRBV11-3 with TRBJ2-1, with 7 positions matching TRBD1. Germline-derived CDR1 and CDR2 are SGHNT and YENEEA. CDR3 length equals 15 residues. CDR3 DNA: TGCGCCAGCAGCAAAGGAGGACAGGAGATCAATGAGCAGTTCTTC. Its translation is CASSKGGQEINEQFF.

This clone was recorded a few times. The junction departs from germline at one end; a sequencing error may be responsible. The rearrangement uses TRBV28 and TRBJ2-7; D is possibly TRBD1 (6 bases). The germline gives CDR1 MDHEN, CDR2 SYDVKM. CDR3 size: 13 residues. Here the CDR3 reads CASRGQGIPEQNF. CDR3 DNA sequence: TGTGCCAGCAGAGGGCAGGGGATACCCGAGCAGAACTTC. Full variable domain (missing parts from reference TRBV28 and TRBJ2-7): DVKVTQSSRYLVKRTGEKVFLECVQDMDHENMFWYRQDPGLGLRLIYFSYDVKMKEKGDIPEGYSVSREKKERFSLILESASTNQTSMYLCASRGQGIPEQNFGPGTRLTVT.

This clone occurred many times. CDR3 region: CASSSGQGRDTQYF. The CDR3 DNA follows: TGCGCCAGCAGCTCGGGACAGGGGAGAGATACGCAGTATTTT. The chain carries TRBV5-1 and TRBJ2-3, with 10 positions matching TRBD1. This CDR3 spans 14 amino acids. The V and J ends lost 3 bases and 5 bases, in that order; junction bases with no gene match: 3. Germline V gives CDR1 SGHRS, CDR2 YFSETQ.

This clone was seen ten or more times. V is TRBV19 and J is TRBJ1-1, with 7 positions matching TRBD1. The J segment lost 0 bases and the V segment lost 4 bases, leaving 8 bases of the junction unmatched. The CDR3 sequence is 16 residues long. Germline lookup yields CDR1 LNHDA and CDR2 SQIVND (reference sequence). The CDR3 sequence is CASSTYSGQMNTEAFF. As DNA, the CDR3 is TGTGCCAGTAGTACCTATTCGGGACAGATGAACACTGAAGCTTTCTTT.

This clone was seen many times. CDR3 protein: CSATGTRFNQPQHF. DNA of the CDR3: TGCAGTGCTACCGGGACCCGATTCAATCAGCCCCAGCATTTT. V usage is TRBV20-1 and J usage is TRBJ1-5, with D tentatively TRBD1 (5 bases). Trimming cost V 4 bases and J 3 bases, with 13 bases left between them. The CDR3 is made up of 14 amino acids. Germline CDR1 and CDR2: DFQATT and SNEGSKA (reference sequence).

Worth noting for this clone: A read error may account for a junction end that differs from germline. This rearrangement joins TRBV6-2 or TRBV6-3 to TRBJ2-7; 13 bases are shared with TRBD2. Germline V gene sequence: CDR1 MNHEY, CDR2 SVGEGT. The CDR3 runs to 13 residues. The CDR3 here is CASPTSGGNEQHF. CDR3 DNA sequence: TGTGCCAGCCCGACTAGCGGGGGGAACGAGCAGCACTTC.

The chain couples TRBV5-6 to TRBJ2-3, with D perhaps matching TRBD1 (6 bases). V gave up 4 bases and J gave up 2 bases, with 11 bases separating them. CDR3 length equals 14 residues. Germline-derived CDR1 and CDR2 are SGHDT and YYEEEE. This CDR3 is CASSRDTVTDTQYF. CDR3 nucleotide sequence: TGTGCCAGCAGCCGGGACACAGTCACAGATACGCAGTATTTT.

This clone has at least ten counts. The chain has TRBV7-8 and TRBJ1-2; D gene ambiguous. The CDR3 extends over 13 amino acids. V lost 2 bases to trimming and J lost 6 bases, with 10 bases between them. CDR1 is SGHVS, CDR2 FQNEAQ, per germline. For the CDR3, the DNA is TGTGCCAGCAGCTTATACGGGAAGAATGGCTACACCTTC. Residues: CASSLYGKNGYTF.

The rearrangement joins TRBV20-1 to TRBJ2-5, with a possible D match to TRBD2 (5 bases). The CDR3 runs 15 residues. Deletions cut 0 bases from V and 5 bases from J, with 16 bases between. Looked up from germline, CDR1 is DFQATT and CDR2 is SNEGSKA (reference sequence). CDR3 bases: TGCAGTGCTAGAGATCTTAGCCGACTAATGGAGACCCAGTACTTC. Amino acid sequence: CSARDLSRLMETQYF.

V gene TRBV6-2 or TRBV6-3 combines with J gene TRBJ1-1; D gene ambiguous. V lost 0 bases, J lost 4 bases, and 9 bases lay in between. The CDR3 spans 14 residues. Germline loops: CDR1 MNHEY, CDR2 SVGEGT. This CDR3 reads CASSYSRGGTEAFF. CDR3 in DNA: TGTGCCAGCAGTTACTCTCGGGGAGGCACTGAAGCTTTCTTT.

This clone appeared many times. This chain joins TRBV28 and TRBJ1-3; no clear D gene. This CDR3 contains 15 residues. Looked up from germline, CDR1 is MDHEN and CDR2 is SYDVKM. Trimming took 9 bases from V and 2 from J, leaving 17 bases between them. This chain's CDR3 is CASSPPVLTGNTIYF. The CDR3 bases are TGTGCCAGTTCCCCCCCCGTACTAACTGGAAACACCATATATTTT. The full variable domain, in which reference TRBV28 and TRBJ1-3 provide the parts outside the CDR3, is DVKVTQSSRYLVKRTGEKVFLECVQDMDHENMFWYRQDPGLGLRLIYFSYDVKMKEKGDIPEGYSVSREKKERFSLILESASTNQTSMYLCASSPPVLTGNTIYFGEGSWLTVV.

By proportion, this clone is medium-sized (0.01 to 0.1%). The chain recombines TRBV6-1 with TRBJ1-2; D is perhaps TRBD1 (5 bases). This CDR3 is built from 12 residues. Trimming shortened V by 10 bases and J by 4 bases, and 13 bases separated the two germline ends. Germline V lookup: CDR1 MNHNS, CDR2 SASEGT. The CDR3 coding sequence is TGTGCCACCAAGGGACTTATCTATGGCTACACCTTC. Amino acids: CATKGLIYGYTF.

This clone was seen at least ten times. The gene calls are TRBV7-2 and TRBJ2-7; no firm D call. V lost 4 bases and J lost 3, with 10 bases in between. The germline V gene has CDR1 SGHTA and CDR2 FQGNSA. The length of the CDR3 is 13 residues. The CDR3 protein is CASSSRTNYEQYF. CDR3 DNA: TGTGCCAGCAGCTCCCGGACCAACTACGAGCAGTACTTC.

The rearrangement links TRBV2 to TRBJ2-2, with a possible D match to TRBD1 (6 bases). This CDR3 contains 12 residues. The germline V gene has CDR1 SNHLY and CDR2 FYNNEI. V was trimmed by 5 bases and J by 5 bases, leaving 6 bases between them. The CDR3 nucleotides read TGTGCCAGCAGTCAGGGGACCGGGGAGCTGTTTTTT. Translating gives CASSQGTGELFF.

As DNA, the CDR3 is TGTGCCAGCAGCTTATCCGGGGCCTACAATGAGCAGTTCTTC. Protein sequence: CASSLSGAYNEQFF. The V gene is TRBV11-2, the J gene TRBJ2-1, with D possibly TRBD2 on 5 matching bases. This CDR3 comprises 14 residues. Germline CDR1 is SGHAT and CDR2 is FQNNGV. V lost 2 bases and J lost 2, with 7 bases in between.

This clone was seen ten or more times. Other DNA sequences from this sample encode an identical CDR3 as well. The chain couples TRBV13 to TRBJ1-1; tentative D call: TRBD1 (5 bases). The CDR3 sequence is 17 residues long. Germline V lookup: CDR1 PRHDT, CDR2 FYEKMQ (reference sequence). V was trimmed by 4 bases and J by 4 bases, leaving 22 bases between them. CDR3: CASSSLSEGRKTTEAFF. CDR3 DNA sequence: TGTGCCAGCAGCTCGCTCTCCGAGGGGCGGAAGACCACTGAAGCTTTCTTT. The full variable domain, its missing parts supplied by reference TRBV13 and TRBJ1-1, is AAGVIQSPRHLIKEKRETATLKCYPIPRHDTVYWYQQGPGQDPQFLISFYEKMQSDKGSIPDRFSAQQFSDYHSELNMSSLELGDSALYFCASSSLSEGRKTTEAFFGQGTRLTVV.